The rows below give T cell receptor beta chains drawn from one sample of a study of blood T cell repertoires in COVID-19. Sequencing was performed with immunoSEQ multiplex PCR; in TCRdb, only in-frame clones are kept and a portion is missing. The sample consists of approximately 230,000 clones, around nine tenths of them appearing once. Sequencing used PBMCs or T cells enriched from blood (not recorded which). All receptors come from a woman aged 18-29 years who had recovered from COVID-19. Both conserved end residues are part of each CDR3. A D gene is named only where the DNA matches it firmly. Expanded clones are given a class, and other clones once, few, many or no size at all.

>15|TRBV4-3|TRBJ1-2|NA|NA
CASSQQARGNYGYTF
TGCGCCAGCAGCCAACAGGCTCGTGGAAACTATGGCTACACCTTC
>15|TRBV11-2|TRBJ2-1|NA|NA
CASSFTGGPYNEQFF
TGTGCCAGCAGTTTCACAGGCGGCCCCTACAATGAGCAGTTCTTC
>16|TRBV9|TRBJ1-2|NA|NA
CASSVDGASDLGGYTF
TGTGCCAGCAGCGTAGATGGGGCTAGCGACCTAGGAGGCTACACCTTC
>17|TRBV7-7|TRBJ1-1|NA|NA
CASSPGHPFIQNTEAFF
TGTGCTAGCAGCCCCGGACACCCTTTTATCCAGAACACTGAAGCTTTCTTT
>13|TRBV29-1|TRBJ1-2|NA|NA
CSVERTVGYGYTF
TGCAGCGTTGAAAGGACAGTAGGCTATGGCTACACCTTC
>13|TRBV19|TRBJ2-7|NA|NA
CASSPGFTYEQYF
TGTGCCAGTAGTCCGGGGTTTACCTACGAGCAGTACTTC
>14|TRBV3-1/TRBV3-2|TRBJ2-3|NA|TRBD2
CASRTSGRTDTQYF
TGTGCCAGCCGAACTAGCGGCCGCACAGATACGCAGTATTTT
>14|TRBV2|TRBJ1-2|NA|NA
CARAGGPDNYGYTF
TGTGCCCGGGCGGGGGGGCCTGATAACTATGGCTACACCTTC
>11|TRBV12-3/TRBV12-4|TRBJ2-2|NA|NA
CASGLTGELFF
TGTGCCAGCGGACTCACCGGGGAGCTGTTTTTT
>13|TRBV28|TRBJ2-5|once|NA
CASSRPGLETQYF
TGTGCCAGCAGTCGGCCAGGGCTGGAGACCCAGTACTTC
>14|TRBV19|TRBJ2-7|few|TRBD1
CASSETQGAGEQYF
TGTGCCAGTAGTGAAACACAGGGGGCGGGGGAGCAGTACTTC
>15|TRBV2|TRBJ1-1|NA|NA
CASSEEGRMNTEAFF
TGTGCCAGCAGCGAGGAAGGGAGAATGAACACTGAAGCTTTCTTT
>16|TRBV6-6|TRBJ2-3|NA|TRBD1
CASSYGTGVSTDTQYF
TGTGCCAGCAGTTACGGGACAGGTGTTAGCACAGATACGCAGTATTTT
>11|TRBV11-2|TRBJ1-2|NA|TRBD1
CASSQGGGYTF
TGTGCCAGCAGTCAGGGGGGTGGCTACACCTTC
>15|TRBV9|TRBJ1-5|NA|NA
CASSVEGGPDQPQHF
TGTGCCAGCAGCGTAGAGGGCGGGCCCGATCAGCCCCAGCATTTT
>16|TRBV19|TRBJ1-6|NA|NA
CASSRWGDRPDSPLHF
TGTGCCAGTAGTAGGTGGGGAGACAGGCCCGATTCACCCCTCCACTTT
>14|TRBV10-3|TRBJ2-2|NA|NA
CATTGTSRSGELFF
TGTGCCACGACTGGGACAAGCAGGTCCGGGGAGCTGTTTTTT
>14|TRBV7-9|TRBJ1-5|NA|TRBD1
CASSTGDSNQPQHF
TGTGCCAGCAGTACAGGGGATAGCAATCAGCCCCAGCATTTT
>15|TRBV7-9|TRBJ2-7|NA|TRBD2
CASSFSRGESYEQYF
TGTGCCAGCAGCTTCTCCCGGGGGGAATCCTACGAGCAGTACTTC
>17|TRBV7-2|TRBJ1-3|few|TRBD1
CASSRTGGVLGGNTIYF
TGTGCCAGCAGCCGCACAGGGGGAGTCTTAGGTGGAAACACCATATATTTT
>14|TRBV6-2/TRBV6-3|TRBJ2-7|NA|TRBD2
CASSRGTSEHEQYF
TGTGCCAGCAGTCGCGGGACTAGCGAACACGAGCAGTACTTC
>16|TRBV10-1|TRBJ2-3|NA|TRBD2
CASSPRTSGSGDTQYF
TGCGCCAGCAGCCCCCGGACTAGCGGGAGTGGAGATACGCAGTATTTT
>15|TRBV28|TRBJ1-5|NA|TRBD1
CASSFPDREDQPQHF
TGTGCCAGCAGTTTCCCCGACAGGGAAGATCAGCCCCAGCATTTT
>12|TRBV3-1/TRBV3-2|TRBJ2-5|NA|NA
CASSQVLRESYF
TGTGCCAGCAGCCAAGTCCTTCGGGAGTCGTACTTC
>16|TRBV27|TRBJ1-1|NA|NA
CASRPQGIIPNTEAFF
TGTGCCAGCAGACCACAGGGTATAATCCCGAACACTGAAGCTTTCTTT
>15|TRBV7-9|TRBJ1-2|NA|NA
CASSLGQGIRGGYTF
TGTGCCAGCAGCTTAGGTCAGGGGATAAGAGGTGGCTACACCTTC
>15|TRBV6-5|TRBJ2-7|NA|NA
CASISGGQRVYEQYF
TGTGCCAGCATTTCCGGGGGACAGCGGGTTTACGAGCAGTACTTC
>12|TRBV28|TRBJ2-7|NA|NA
CASSLVGDKQYF
TGTGCCAGCAGTTTAGTAGGGGACAAACAGTACTTC
>12|TRBV28|TRBJ1-1|NA|NA
CASLETGTEAFF
TGTGCCAGCCTAGAGACTGGCACTGAAGCTTTCTTT
>16|TRBV5-1|TRBJ1-3|NA|TRBD1
CASSPRSDRAGNTIYF
TGCGCCAGCAGCCCCCGTTCGGACAGGGCTGGAAACACCATATATTTT
>15|TRBV14|TRBJ1-6|NA|TRBD1
CASSQGGQDNSPLHF
TGTGCCAGCAGCCAAGGGGGACAGGATAATTCACCCCTCCACTTT
>13|TRBV27|TRBJ2-1|NA|TRBD2
CASNQGGLDEQFF
TGTGCCAGCAACCAGGGAGGGCTCGATGAGCAGTTCTTC
>15|TRBV2|TRBJ2-7|NA|TRBD1
CASRKDRASSYEQYF
TGTGCCAGCAGGAAGGACAGGGCCAGCTCCTACGAGCAGTACTTC
>14|TRBV9|TRBJ1-5|NA|NA
CASSVGPGNQPQHF
NA
>15|TRBV5-1|TRBJ2-7|NA|TRBD1
CASSLGAGGGPEQYF
TGCGCCAGCAGCTTGGGGGCAGGGGGCGGCCCCGAGCAGTACTTC
>13|TRBV19|TRBJ2-7|NA|TRBD1
CATAQGRGYEQYF
TGTGCCACAGCACAGGGGAGAGGATACGAGCAGTACTTC
>15|TRBV7-2|TRBJ1-1|NA|TRBD1
CASSLLGTGRTEAFF
TGTGCCAGCAGCTTATTGGGGACAGGGAGGACTGAAGCTTTCTTT
>15|TRBV7-9|TRBJ2-7|NA|TRBD2
CASSKAGGTGHEQYF
TGTGCCAGCAGCAAGGCCGGGGGGACCGGGCACGAGCAGTACTTC
>14|TRBV11-3|TRBJ2-3|NA|NA
CASSLYSTTDTQYF
TGTGCCAGCAGCTTATACAGCACCACAGATACGCAGTATTTT
>14|TRBV5-1|TRBJ2-7|NA|NA
CASSLGSYSYEQYF
TGCGCCAGCAGCTTGGGCAGTTACTCCTACGAGCAGTACTTC
>14|TRBV5-4|TRBJ2-2|NA|TRBD2
CASNSGRASGELFF
TGTGCCAGCAACAGCGGGAGGGCCAGCGGGGAGCTGTTTTTT
>15|TRBV4-1|TRBJ2-3|NA|NA
CASSQDHHSTDTQYF
TGCGCCAGCAGCCAAGATCATCATAGCACAGATACGCAGTATTTT
>13|TRBV5-5|TRBJ1-3|NA|TRBD1
CASSGTGGNTIYF
TGTGCCAGCAGCGGGACAGGTGGAAACACCATATATTTT
>14|TRBV2|TRBJ1-2|once|TRBD1
CASSGDRGFYGYTF
TGTGCCAGCAGTGGGGACAGGGGGTTCTATGGCTACACCTTC
>16|TRBV5-1|TRBJ2-6|NA|NA
CASSLDSSSGANVLTF
TGCGCCAGCAGCTTGGATTCGAGCTCTGGGGCCAACGTCCTGACTTTC
>16|TRBV28|TRBJ2-7|few|TRBD2
CASSPIGLAGTYEQYF
TGTGCCAGCAGTCCAATAGGACTAGCGGGGACCTACGAGCAGTACTTC
>11|TRBV2|TRBJ2-5|NA|NA
CASSPKETQYF
TGTGCCAGCAGCCCAAAAGAGACCCAGTACTTC
>19|TRBV11-3|TRBJ2-4|NA|TRBD2
CASSLEGTSGPQAKNIQYF
TGTGCCAGCAGCTTAGAAGGGACTAGCGGCCCCCAAGCCAAAAACATTCAGTACTTC
>17|TRBV13|TRBJ1-2|few|TRBD1
CASSPPGTGDLEYGYTF
TGTGCCAGCAGCCCTCCAGGGACAGGGGATTTGGAGTACGGCTACACCTTC